This TCR beta chain was retrieved from a study of T cell responses to AZD1222 COVID-19 vaccine. Whole-study findings and limits: Donors were largely white British and mainly female; clonal diversity was possibly underestimated. Among vaccine-associated CD4 TCRs, coverage spanned spike, with dominance at 160-218 and 743-854. Spike-specific TCR repertoires showed rising breadth and depth after two AZD1222 doses. Repertoire sampling was restricted to post-peak T cell response timepoints.

Assay: immunoSEQ multiplex PCR; the TCRdb copy retains only in-frame clones and omits some. The data show about 92,000 clones, with about 89% seen just once and around 8% held by the top ten. Germline lookup yields CDR1 LNHNV and CDR2 YYDKDF (reference sequence). Trimming removed 2 bases from V and 6 bases from J, with 14 bases in between. The CDR3 runs 14 residues. This clone was found many times. The antigen is unknown. The chain links TRBV15 to TRBJ2-7; possibly TRBD1 or TRBD2 for D (6 bases each). This receptor was identified in an adult in good health. The sample consisted of peripheral blood, taken on day 0 of AZD1222 vaccination. This CDR3 is CATSRSGGGREQYF. Written as DNA, the CDR3 is TGTGCCACCAGCAGATCTGGAGGGGGGCGCGAGCAGTACTTC.